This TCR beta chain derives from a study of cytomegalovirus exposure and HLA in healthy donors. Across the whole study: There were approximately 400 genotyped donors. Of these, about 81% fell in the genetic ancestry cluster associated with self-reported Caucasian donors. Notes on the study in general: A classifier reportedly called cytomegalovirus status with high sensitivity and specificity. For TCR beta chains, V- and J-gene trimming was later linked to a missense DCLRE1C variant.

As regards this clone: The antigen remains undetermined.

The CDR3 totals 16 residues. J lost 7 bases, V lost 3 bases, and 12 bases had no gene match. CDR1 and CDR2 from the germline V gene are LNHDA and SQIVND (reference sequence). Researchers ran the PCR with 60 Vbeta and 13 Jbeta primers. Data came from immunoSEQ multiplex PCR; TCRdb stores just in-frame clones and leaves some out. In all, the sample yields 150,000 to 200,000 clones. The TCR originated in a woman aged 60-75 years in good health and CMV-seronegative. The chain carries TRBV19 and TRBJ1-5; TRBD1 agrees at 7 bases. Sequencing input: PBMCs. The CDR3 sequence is CASSIRDSSFRQPQHF. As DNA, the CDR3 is TGTGCCAGTAGTATCCGGGACAGCTCTTTTCGACAGCCCCAGCATTTT.